This entry is about one T cell receptor (beta chain). Its recognized antigen is unknown. Base qualities are not at hand, and no much larger clone is one base apart. The data were obtained in a study of T-cell memory formation after mild COVID-19 (dated by TCRdb to about 2021). At the level of the whole study: Most TCR sequence clusters were specific to one of the two donors. In a couple of donors, T-cell clones that expanded and contracted after mild COVID-19 were tracked by sequencing TCRalpha and TCRbeta repertoires over time. The cohort comprised two young, previously healthy adult volunteers, one female and one male.

Ficoll-Paque density gradient centrifugation was used to isolate PBMCs. The data were produced on an Illumina NovaSeq 6000. TCRalpha and TCRbeta cDNA libraries were built by 5'RACE with constant-segment primers, adding sample barcodes and unique molecular identifiers. Trizol reagent was used to extract RNA from every sample. Amplification of the libraries took two PCR steps, and the second step added a second sample barcode plus Illumina TruSeq adapters. Sequencing of libraries was performed on an Illumina NovaSeq with 2 x 150 bp paired-end reads. In the original analysis: With migec v1.2.7, reads were demultiplexed and then collapsed into UMI-guided consensus sequences. Using mixcr v2.1.11, UMI consensuses were aligned to TRA and TRB V and J templates and then assembled into clonotypes. A clonotype was counted as expanded or contracted only when both edgeR and NoisET called the clonotype significant, with the noise models trained on biological replicates. edgeR calls used a false discovery rate-adjusted p below 0.01 and a log2 fold-change threshold of 1. PCA with hierarchical clustering of max-normalized trajectories of the 1000 most abundant clonotypes was used as exploratory dynamics analysis. Separately sequenced CD4+ and CD8+ repertoires were used to assign a CD4 or CD8 phenotype to each responding clone. The public reads were run again by TCRdb, first through fastp at Q25 and then through MiXCR, and only productive beta chains were kept. Rows are unified per CDR3 protein, each entry keeping the most common DNA and genes. The V and J calls follow TCRdb's processing rather than the paper's. The sample table contains about 190,000 distinct CDR3 sequences; only one count was recorded for about 18% of them. 2.4% of the sample goes to the ten largest clones.

Broad study findings and their caveats: The study covered only a couple of mild cases, and larger cohorts including severe cases with pre-infection samples were considered necessary. Contracting CD4+ clones were found mainly in CM and EM memory subsets, while CD8+ clones were enriched in EMRA. Some responding clones were detected in pre-infection memory, suggesting pre-existing cross-reactive memory T cells joined the SARS-CoV-2 response. SARS-CoV-2 specificity of the second-wave clones peaking on day 37 was not confirmed. Clones contracting from day 15 to 85 had balanced CD4/CD8 phenotypes, while a second wave expanding from day 15 to 37 was biased towards CD4+.

This TCR came from an adult woman who had mild COVID-19 (a few samples of this study predate the infection). The sample titles of this study are shuffled in the database, so cell type and time point are left out; the donor was told from shared clones. The sample taken for sequencing was PBMCs or a T cell subset sorted from them (not recorded which).

The DNA reads as follows: TGTGCCAGCAGCCCGCGGAGGACAGCCGCGCAAGAAGCTTTCTTT. Its product reads: CASSPRRTAAQEAFF. This chain joins TRBV3-1 to TRBJ1-1, with TRBD1 as a weak D call on 6 bases. According to the germline V gene (reference sequence), CDR1 reads LGHDT and CDR2 reads YNNKEL. Trimming removed 4 bases from V and 8 bases from J, leaving 20 bases between the germline ends. CDR3 length: 15 amino acids, cysteine to phenylalanine. Solely the CDR3 DNA is kept, with 45 bases framed from the first base.